The clone carrying this TCR beta chain was detected only a few times. Its cognate antigen is unknown. Treatment: approximately 9-day PBMC culture with coronavirus spike peptide pools or control peptides (ViraFEST assay). PBMCs were cultured at over 1.5 million per well with approximately 10 IU/ml IL-2 and 8 to 10 ug/ml peptide pools. Cultures got half-medium changes with IL-2 on days 3 and 7. This specimen belongs to a study of vaccination and CD4 T cells after COVID-19. Study-wide context: Cultures designated as controls were supplied with a CEFX pool, an HIV-1 Nef pool, or no peptide. Study-wide points: Researchers report that 304 of 307 vaccine-specific clones in convalescent patients proved spike mono-reactive.

At the Johns Hopkins FTIC core, DNA taken from cultured CD4+ T cells was sequenced by way of the Oncomine TCR Beta short-read assay. TCRdb re-derived calls from the PCR reads in MiXCR, one entry per CDR3 protein. Of approximately 12,000 distinct CDR3 sequences listed, less than 70% are singletons. Sample: CD4+ T cells from blood, cultured in vitro, taken before SARS-CoV-2 vaccination. This TCR derives from a human donor who had recovered from COVID-19.

Here the CDR3 reads CSARVLNTGELFF. In DNA, the CDR3 is TGCAGTGCTAGAGTCCTGAACACCGGGGAGCTGTTTTTT. The rearrangement uses TRBV20-1 and TRBJ2-2; D not certain. CDR3 length: 13 amino acids. Trimming took 1 base from V and 1 from J, leaving 4 bases between them. CDR1 and CDR2 (germline): DFQATT, SNEGSKA (reference sequence).